These 25 T cell receptor beta chains share one sample of origin, sequenced in a study of T-cell memory formation after mild COVID-19. MiXCR, applied by TCRdb to the 5' RACE reads, yields one record per CDR3 protein. The data hold about 600,000 distinct CDR3 sequences, with about a fifth observed a single time. Sequenced input: PBMCs or a T cell subset sorted from them (not recorded which). These receptors were obtained from an adult woman who had mild COVID-19 (a few samples of this study predate the infection). Cell type and time point are not known.

This clonotype was seen only a few times. The V and J genes are TRBV20-1 and TRBJ2-7, with TRBD1 matching 9 bases. Trimming took 5 bases from V and 3 from J; bases not matched to a gene: 5. The CDR3 has 13 residues. Germline V lookup: CDR1 DFQATT, CDR2 SNEGSKA (reference sequence). The CDR3 nucleotides read TGCAGTGCTGACCGGGACAGGGTCTACGAGCAGTACTTC. Its translation is CSADRDRVYEQYF.

On this clonotype: An end of the junction does not agree with germline; a read error may underlie this. The rearrangement joins TRBV7-9 to TRBJ1-1; the match to TRBD1 covers 7 bases. CDR1 is SEHNR and CDR2 is FQNEAQ in the germline V gene (reference sequence). The length of the CDR3 is 12 residues. CDR3 nucleotide sequence: TGTGCCAGCAGGGACAGGAACCCTGAAGCTTTCTTT. Its translation: CASRDRNPEAFF.

The chain combines TRBV19 with TRBJ2-5; 14 bases agree with TRBD2. The CDR3 contains 16 residues. Germline loops: CDR1 LNHDA, CDR2 SQIVND (reference sequence). Trimming took 10 bases from V and 5 from J; bases not matched to a gene: 12. Written as DNA, the CDR3 is TGTGCCACTAAGGCGGGACTAGCGGGAGTCGGCGAGACCCAGTACTTC. Translation: CATKAGLAGVGETQYF.

The J gene is TRBJ2-1, the V gene TRBV5-6, with 11 positions matching TRBD2. There are 14 residues in the CDR3. Trimming removed 0 bases from V and 7 bases from J; junction bases left unmatched: 0. Per germline, CDR1 SGHDT and CDR2 YYEEEE. The CDR3 protein is CASSLGTSGNEQFF. In DNA form, the CDR3 reads TGTGCCAGCAGCTTGGGGACTAGCGGGAATGAGCAGTTCTTC.

This clonotype was seen only a few times. The rearrangement joins TRBV5-1 to TRBJ2-7; unclear D gene. The CDR3 extends over 14 amino acids. The germline V gene encodes CDR1 SGHRS and CDR2 YFSETQ. V lost 0 bases to trimming and J lost 4 bases, with 11 bases between them. The CDR3 nucleotides read TGCGCCAGCAGCTTGGCCTTTCGCAGTTACGAGCAGTACTTC. Its translation: CASSLAFRSYEQYF.

Only a few counts were recorded for this clonotype. This chain links TRBV5-1 with TRBJ1-1; 8 bases match TRBD1. V trimming: 1 base; J trimming: 1 base; junction bases outside the gene matches: 3. Germline CDR1 reads SGHRS; CDR2 reads YFSETQ. This CDR3 comprises 15 residues. The CDR3 nucleotides are TGCGCCAGCAGCTTGTTGGACAGGGAGAACACTGAAGCTTTCTTT. It codes for CASSLLDRENTEAFF.

The rearrangement links TRBV25-1 to TRBJ1-2; 9 nucleotides line up with TRBD1. After removal of 5 bases from V and 5 bases from J, the junction contained 15 bases not matched to a gene. The CDR3 is 17 amino acids. Per germline, CDR1 MGHDK and CDR2 SYGVNS. The CDR3 sequence is CASSPRTGELATYGYTF. CDR3 nucleotides: TGTGCCAGCAGTCCCCGGACAGGGGAATTGGCTACTTATGGCTACACCTTC.

The rearrangement joins TRBV5-1 to TRBJ2-5; TRBD1 might be the D (6 bases). This CDR3 is 16 amino acids long. Germline CDR1 reads SGHRS; CDR2 reads YFSETQ. V was pared by 4 bases and J by 4 bases, with 20 bases between. CDR3 sequence: CASSQLMGQLGETQYF. CDR3 nucleotides: TGCGCCAGCAGCCAACTGATGGGACAACTGGGAGAGACCCAGTACTTC.

This clonotype was observed a handful of times. The chain recombines TRBV12-3 or TRBV12-4 with TRBJ2-5; weak D call: TRBD2 (5 bases). This CDR3 region has 13 residues. Deletions cut 4 bases from V and 3 bases from J, with 9 bases between. Here the CDR3 reads CASSSSGKETQYF. For the CDR3, the DNA is TGTGCCAGCAGTTCGTCGGGGAAAGAGACCCAGTACTTC.

The V and J genes are TRBV5-1 and TRBJ2-3, with D perhaps TRBD1 (6 bases). The germline gives CDR1 SGHRS, CDR2 YFSETQ. CDR3 length: 13 amino acids. Trimming shortened V by 1 base and J by 5 bases, and 8 bases separated the two germline ends. The chain's CDR3 is CASSLSRGDTQYF. The CDR3 nucleotides are TGCGCCAGCAGCTTGTCCAGGGGAGATACGCAGTATTTT.

The chain has TRBV4-1 and TRBJ1-1, with TRBD1 identical over 7 bases. V shed 4 bases and J 0 bases; nucleotides not matched to a gene: 5. The V gene's germline CDR1 is MGHRA and CDR2 YSYEKL. The length of the CDR3 is 15 residues. The chain's CDR3 is CASSPQQGMNTEAFF. In DNA form, the CDR3 reads TGCGCCAGCAGCCCGCAACAGGGGATGAACACTGAAGCTTTCTTT.

This clonotype was seen at least ten times. The chain employs TRBV7-6 and TRBJ2-1; 8 bases match TRBD2. Germline CDR1 and CDR2: SGHVS and FNYEAQ. V lost 2 bases and J lost 5; bases outside the gene matches: 8. This CDR3 has 16 residues. This CDR3 reads CASSLSLAAGDNEQFF. The CDR3 DNA sequence: TGTGCCAGCAGCTTATCTCTGGCAGCGGGGGACAATGAGCAGTTCTTC.

V is TRBV29-1 and J is TRBJ2-3; D possibly corresponds to TRBD2 (6 bases). Germline V gene data show CDR1 as SQVTM and CDR2 as ANQGSEA. V dropped 7 bases and J dropped 2 bases, with 16 bases sitting between them. The CDR3 loop spans 14 amino acids. In DNA form, the CDR3 reads TGCAGCGGGGGGGTCACAGCATTCACAGATACGCAGTATTTT. Translation gives CSGGVTAFTDTQYF.

V gene TRBV18 combines with J gene TRBJ2-1; the match to TRBD1 covers 11 bases. V shed 8 bases and J 7 bases; nucleotides not matched to a gene: 7. CDR3 size: 14 residues. Germline values: CDR1 KGHSH, CDR2 LQKENI. The CDR3 bases are TGTGCCAGCACAGGACAGGGGGCGCAGAATGAGCAGTTCTTC. Protein: CASTGQGAQNEQFF.

The V call is TRBV6-7, the J call TRBJ1-1; D unclear. Being an ORF, TRBV6-7 has a function that is uncertain. The CDR3 totals 13 residues. The ends were cut back, 0 bases at V and 5 bases at J, with 7 bases in the middle. CDR3 loop: CASSYSNQTEAFF. CDR3 bases: TGTGCCAGCAGTTACTCGAATCAGACTGAAGCTTTCTTT.

This clonotype was recorded many times. The gene calls are TRBV7-9 and TRBJ2-2; 7 nucleotides match TRBD1. This CDR3 is built from 14 residues. The V segment lost 5 bases and the J segment 4 bases; nucleotides outside the gene matches: 4. CDR1 and CDR2 (germline): SEHNR, FQNEAQ (reference sequence). The DNA of the CDR3 is TGTGCCAGCAGCCTGGGGACAGTCACCGGGGAGCTGTTTTTT. It codes for CASSLGTVTGELFF. Full variable domain (remainder filled in from reference TRBV7-9 and TRBJ2-2): DTGVSQNPRHKITKRGQNVTFRCDPISEHNRLYWYRQTLGQGPEFLTYFQNEAQLEKSRLLSDRFSAERPKGSFSTLEIQRTEQGDSAMYLCASSLGTVTGELFFGEGSRLTVL.

V gene TRBV25-1 combines with J gene TRBJ1-2; D is undetermined. Germline V gene data show CDR1 as MGHDK and CDR2 as SYGVNS. The germline V and J ends were trimmed by 4 bases and 6 bases, with 9 bases remaining between them. This CDR3 region has 12 residues. CDR3 amino acids: CASSGSRHGYTF. The CDR3 nucleotides read TGTGCCAGCAGTGGCTCCCGACATGGCTACACCTTC.

This clonotype was detected ten times or more. V is TRBV5-1 and J is TRBJ1-2; 7 nucleotides agree with TRBD1. There are 14 residues in the CDR3. Germline loops: CDR1 SGHRS, CDR2 YFSETQ. J lost 0 bases, V lost 4 bases, and 3 bases had no gene match. CDR3 in DNA: TGCGCCAGCAGCGCCGGGACAGCTAACTATGGCTACACCTTC. This codes for CASSAGTANYGYTF.

The rearrangement joins TRBV29-1 to TRBJ1-2; 8 nucleotides align to TRBD1. V lost 4 bases to trimming and J lost 8 bases; unmatched junction nucleotides: 18. The CDR3 is 16 residues long. Germline V lookup: CDR1 SQVTM, CDR2 ANQGSEA. DNA for the CDR3: TGCAGCGTTGTACCGTCGAAAACAGGGGACAGGCACGGCTACACCTTC. As protein: CSVVPSKTGDRHGYTF.

The chain recombines TRBV6-1 with TRBJ1-1; D remains ambiguous. Germline lookup yields CDR1 MNHNS and CDR2 SASEGT. The CDR3 is 14 amino acids. Trimming removed 6 bases from V and 5 bases from J, with 16 bases in between. The CDR3 DNA follows: TGTGCCAGCAGGACCCGGGAAAGACGGACTGAAGCTTTCTTT. It yields the protein CASRTRERRTEAFF.

J is TRBJ2-1 and V is TRBV20-1; D may match TRBD1 or TRBD2 (6 bases each). Looked up from germline, CDR1 is DFQATT and CDR2 is SNEGSKA (reference sequence). This CDR3 is 16 amino acids long. Trimming removed 1 base at V and 5 bases at J, with 18 bases between. CDR3 DNA: TGCAGTGCTAGAGTCAGATTCGGCGGGGACAACAATGAGCAGTTCTTC. Its protein product is CSARVRFGGDNNEQFF.

In its sample, this clonotype was seen a few times. The chain carries TRBV2 and TRBJ2-3; the match to TRBD1 covers 10 bases. The CDR3 is 16 amino acids. CDR1 is SNHLY, CDR2 FYNNEI, per germline. V shed 3 bases and J 6 bases; nucleotides not matched to a gene: 9. CDR3 DNA: TGTGCCAGCAGTGATGGATGGGACAGGGGTTATGATACGCAGTATTTT. Translation: CASSDGWDRGYDTQYF.

The genes are TRBV24-1 and TRBJ2-3; D is perhaps TRBD1 or TRBD2 (5 bases each). Looked up from germline, CDR1 is KGHDR and CDR2 is SFDVKD. The CDR3 has 14 residues. Trimming stripped 3 bases from V and 3 bases from J, with 9 bases between. The CDR3 DNA reads as TGTGCCACCAGTGATCGAGGGGAGACAGATACGCAGTATTTT. It yields the protein CATSDRGETDTQYF.

The V gene is TRBV24-1, the J gene TRBJ2-3; D might be TRBD2 (6 bases). Germline CDR1 reads KGHDR; CDR2 reads SFDVKD. Trimming left V 3 bases short and J 3 bases short, with 15 bases between. This CDR3 region has 16 residues. The CDR3 DNA reads as TGTGCCACCAGTGATACAAGGGAGGCCCTGACAGATACGCAGTATTTT. Amino acid sequence: CATSDTREALTDTQYF.

V and J are TRBV7-2 and TRBJ2-5; unclear D gene. V was trimmed by 3 bases and J by 0 bases, leaving 8 bases between them. CDR3 length: 14 residues. Per the germline V gene, CDR1 is SGHTA and CDR2 is FQGNSA. CDR3 loop: CASSLVRYQETQYF. The CDR3 DNA sequence: TGTGCCAGCAGCTTGGTCAGGTACCAAGAGACCCAGTACTTC. Filled out from reference TRBV7-2 and TRBJ2-5, the complete variable domain reads GAGVSQSPSNKVTEKGKDVELRCDPISGHTALYWYRQSLGQGLEFLIYFQGNSAPDKSGLPSDRFSAERTGGSVSTLTIQRTQQEDSAVYLCASSLVRYQETQYFGPGTRLLVL.